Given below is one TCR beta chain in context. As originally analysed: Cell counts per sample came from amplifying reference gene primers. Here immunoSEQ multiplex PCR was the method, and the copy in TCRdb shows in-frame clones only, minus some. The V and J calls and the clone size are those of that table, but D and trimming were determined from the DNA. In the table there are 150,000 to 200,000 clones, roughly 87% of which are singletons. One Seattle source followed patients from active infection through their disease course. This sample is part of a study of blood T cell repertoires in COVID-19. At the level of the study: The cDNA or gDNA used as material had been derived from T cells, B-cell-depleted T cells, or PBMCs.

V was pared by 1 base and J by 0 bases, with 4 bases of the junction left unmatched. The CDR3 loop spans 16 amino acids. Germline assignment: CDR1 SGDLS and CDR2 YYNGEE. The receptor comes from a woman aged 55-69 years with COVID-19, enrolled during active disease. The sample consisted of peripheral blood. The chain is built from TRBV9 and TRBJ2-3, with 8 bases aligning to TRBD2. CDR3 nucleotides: TGTGCCAGCAGCGTAATCGGCGGGAGGAGCACAGATACGCAGTATTTT. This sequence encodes CASSVIGGRSTDTQYF.